This T cell receptor beta chain was observed in a study of shared clonotypes between healthy human individuals. V shed 1 base and J shed 1 base, with 11 bases lying between them. From germline, CDR1 is SGHTA and CDR2 FQGNSA. There are 16 residues in the CDR3. The sample holds a few counts of this clone. Its antigen is undetermined. Findings of the study overall: How much donors shared clonotypes was expected to be affected by sequencing depth.

Genomic DNA for unsorted samples, which was extracted with the QIAamp DNA Blood Mini kit, came from around 100 million PBMCs. Generated by immunoSEQ multiplex PCR, the TCRdb table keeps only in-frame clones and is missing some. The sample has about 490,000 clones; 81% are singletons. The rearrangement joins TRBV7-2 to TRBJ1-3, with unresolved D. Sequencing was done on a sample of PBMCs. The TCR comes from a woman in her thirties or forties in good health. Some clones in this sample may be carry-over from other donors' samples. CDR3 loop: CASSLETVKSGNTIYF. For the CDR3, the DNA is TGTGCCAGCAGCTTAGAGACCGTGAAGTCTGGAAACACCATATATTTT.